Listed here are 7 T cell receptor beta chains from one sample, sequenced in a study of identical twins. TCRdb fed the 5' RACE reads into MiXCR, producing one record per CDR3 protein. The data show 420,000 or so distinct CDR3 sequences, with approximately 17% seen just once and 9.5% to 15% held by the top ten. The sequencing sample was made of naive T cells sorted from blood. The receptors come from a man in his fifties or sixties in good health.

This clonotype showed up just a few times. The chain combines TRBV29-1 with TRBJ2-1; TRBD2 matches 11 bases. Germline V gene lookup returns CDR1 SQVTM and CDR2 ANQGSEA. The V and J ends lost 3 bases and 2 bases, in that order; junction bases with no gene match: 9. The CDR3 spans 17 residues. CDR3 bases: TGCAGCGTTGACACGAAGACTAGCGGGGTGCCCTACAATGAGCAGTTCTTC. It is translated as CSVDTKTSGVPYNEQFF.

Ten or more counts support this clonotype. The V and J genes are TRBV6-1 and TRBJ1-1; TRBD1 matches at 10 bases. Germline CDR1 reads MNHNS; CDR2 reads SASEGT. The CDR3 covers 14 residues. V was pared by 7 bases and J by 6 bases, with 8 bases of the junction left unmatched. CDR3 region: CASIKGQGSSEAFF. The CDR3 DNA follows: TGTGCCAGCATCAAGGGACAGGGGAGCTCTGAAGCTTTCTTT.

The V call is TRBV18, the J call TRBJ1-2; TRBD1 matches at 7 bases. Germline CDR1 KGHSH, CDR2 LQKENI. The CDR3 totals 14 residues. The V and J ends lost 4 bases and 4 bases, in that order; junction bases with no gene match: 6. The CDR3 region has the DNA TGTGCCAGCTCACTGGATTCAGGGGGCTATGGCTACACCTTC. Protein product: CASSLDSGGYGYTF.

This clonotype occurred a few times. Written as DNA, the CDR3 is TGCAGCGTTGAAAGTCCGGGGGGCTATGGCTACACCTTC. This encodes CSVESPGGYGYTF. The gene calls are TRBV29-1 and TRBJ1-2; tentatively, D is TRBD1 (5 bases). Deletions cut 2 bases from V and 4 bases from J, with 11 bases between. The germline V gene has CDR1 SQVTM and CDR2 ANQGSEA. CDR3 length equals 13 residues.

This clonotype showed up just a few times. This chain connects TRBV5-6 to TRBJ2-5; TRBD2 matches at 11 bases. The CDR3 has 19 amino acids. V shed 0 bases and J 1 base; nucleotides not matched to a gene: 11. Germline V gene lookup returns CDR1 SGHDT and CDR2 YYEEEE. The CDR3 protein is CASSLVAFSGRATQETQYF. The CDR3 nucleotides read TGTGCCAGCAGCTTGGTGGCTTTTAGCGGGAGGGCCACCCAAGAGACCCAGTACTTC. The variable domain in full, completed from reference TRBV5-6 and TRBJ2-5, reads DAGVTQSPTHLIKTRGQQVTLRCSPKSGHDTVSWYQQALGQGPQFIFQYYEEEERQRGNFPDRFSGHQFPNYSSELNVNALLLGDSALYLCASSLVAFSGRATQETQYFGPGTRLLVL.

This clonotype was observed a few times. The V gene is TRBV20-1, the J gene TRBJ1-5, with D perhaps TRBD1 (5 bases). Trimming took off 3 bases at V and 7 bases at J, with 10 bases between the two ends. CDR3 length: 12 residues. From germline, CDR1 is DFQATT and CDR2 SNEGSKA (reference sequence). CDR3 nucleotide sequence: TGCAGTGCTAGTGCGGGGGACCAGCCCCAGCATTTT. Translation: CSASAGDQPQHF.

This clonotype has more than one count but fewer than ten. The chain is built from TRBV4-3 and TRBJ1-4, with no clear D. V lost 0 bases, J lost 0 bases, and 11 bases lay in between. The CDR3 is made up of 17 amino acids. Germline values: CDR1 LGHNA, CDR2 YSLEER. As DNA, the CDR3 is TGCGCCAGCAGCCAAGAAGTCGATGGCCCAACTAATGAAAAACTGTTTTTT. It encodes CASSQEVDGPTNEKLFF.